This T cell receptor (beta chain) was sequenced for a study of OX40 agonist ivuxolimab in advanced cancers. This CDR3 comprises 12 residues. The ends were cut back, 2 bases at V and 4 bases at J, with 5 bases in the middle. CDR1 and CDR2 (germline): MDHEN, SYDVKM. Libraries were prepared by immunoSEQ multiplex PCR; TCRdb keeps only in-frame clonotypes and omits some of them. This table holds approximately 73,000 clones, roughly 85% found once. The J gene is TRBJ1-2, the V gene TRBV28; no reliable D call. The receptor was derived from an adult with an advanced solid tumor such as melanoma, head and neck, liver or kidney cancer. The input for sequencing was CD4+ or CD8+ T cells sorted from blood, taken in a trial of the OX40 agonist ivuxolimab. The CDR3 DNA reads TGTGCCAGCAGTTTAACGGGCTATGGCTACACCTTC. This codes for CASSLTGYGYTF.